These 15 T cell receptor beta chains were sequenced from one sample in a study of OX40 agonist ivuxolimab in advanced cancers. Sequencing was performed with immunoSEQ multiplex PCR; in TCRdb, only in-frame clones are kept and a portion is missing. The data show almost 70,000 clones, about 80% seen once. Sequences were derived from CD4+ or CD8+ T cells sorted from blood, sampled in a trial of the OX40 agonist ivuxolimab. The receptors here all came from an adult with an advanced solid tumor such as melanoma, head and neck, liver or kidney cancer.

This clone was counted a few times. This sequence joins TRBV7-2 and TRBJ2-5; 10 bases align to TRBD2. Germline CDR1 and CDR2: SGHTA and FQGNSA. V dropped 5 bases and J dropped 1; count of bases not matched to a gene: 7. There are 16 residues in the CDR3. Written as DNA, the CDR3 is TGTGCCAGCAGCACACTAGCGGGACCTCTCCAAGAGACCCAGTACTTC. It yields the protein CASSTLAGPLQETQYF.

This chain links TRBV10-3 with TRBJ1-3; the match to TRBD1 covers 9 bases. The CDR3 spans 15 residues. After removal of 10 bases from V and 3 bases from J, the junction contained 10 bases not matched to a gene. In germline, CDR1 is ENHRY, CDR2 SYGVKD. This chain's CDR3 is CATRTGALGGNTIYF. CDR3 DNA: TGTGCCACCAGGACAGGGGCCCTAGGTGGAAACACCATATATTTT.

This chain's CDR3 is CASSDRGGSSYNEQFF. CDR3 DNA: TGTGCCAGCAGCGACAGAGGGGGGTCCTCCTACAATGAGCAGTTCTTC. This chain joins TRBV9 and TRBJ2-1, with D possibly called TRBD1 or TRBD2 (6 bases each). V was shortened by 3 bases and J by 0 bases, with 13 bases between the two germline ends. This CDR3 contains 16 residues. Looked up from germline, CDR1 is SGDLS and CDR2 is YYNGEE.

The chain uses TRBV27 and TRBJ2-5; 9 bases fit TRBD1. The CDR3 has 17 amino acids. Unmatched junction bases numbered 12, after V lost 6 bases and J lost 1 base. Germline V gives CDR1 MNHEY, CDR2 SMNVEV (reference sequence). The CDR3 protein is CASRPGQGSPLQETQYF. The CDR3, as DNA: TGTGCCAGCAGACCGGGACAGGGATCCCCCCTCCAAGAGACCCAGTACTTC.

This clone was detected once. This rearrangement joins TRBV5-4 to TRBJ2-1, with TRBD1 identical over 8 bases. The CDR3 runs to 15 residues. The trim removed 5 bases at V and 4 bases at J, leaving 8 bases unmatched. Looked up from germline, CDR1 is SGHNT and CDR2 is YYREEE (reference sequence). In nucleotides, the CDR3 is TGTGCCAGCAGTATTGACAGGGGACGGTACAATGAGCAGTTCTTC. Translating gives CASSIDRGRYNEQFF.

V gene TRBV27 combines with J gene TRBJ2-3, with 11 bases aligning to TRBD2. V lost 9 bases, J lost 2 bases, and 4 bases stayed unmatched. The CDR3 runs to 14 residues. The germline V gene has CDR1 MNHEY and CDR2 SMNVEV (reference sequence). The DNA for the CDR3 is TGTGCCAGTCGACTAGCGGGGACCACAGATACGCAGTATTTT. Translation gives CASRLAGTTDTQYF.

The chain links TRBV13 to TRBJ2-3; 8 bases line up with TRBD2. CDR1 and CDR2 from the germline V gene are PRHDT and FYEKMQ (reference sequence). The V segment lost 0 bases and the J segment 5 bases; nucleotides outside the gene matches: 1. This CDR3 comprises 14 residues. The CDR3 here is CASSLGAGGDTQYF. CDR3 in DNA: TGTGCCAGCAGCTTAGGCGCGGGGGGAGATACGCAGTATTTT.

The table lists this clone with a count of one. The CDR3 reads CASSGVGWATEAFF. CDR3 bases: TGTGCCAGCAGTGGGGTTGGATGGGCCACTGAAGCTTTCTTT. The chain employs TRBV27 and TRBJ1-1; D ambiguous. The CDR3 has 14 amino acids. From germline, CDR1 is MNHEY and CDR2 SMNVEV (reference sequence). V shed 5 bases and J shed 4 bases, with 14 bases lying between them.

The chain combines TRBV28 with TRBJ1-1, with D unclear. The CDR3 spans 12 residues. Between the trimmed V and J ends, which lost 2 bases and 3 bases, there was a span of 4 bases. Germline V lookup: CDR1 MDHEN, CDR2 SYDVKM. CDR3 sequence reads: CASSLAHTEAFF. The CDR3, as DNA: TGTGCCAGCAGTTTAGCCCACACTGAAGCTTTCTTT.

This sequence joins TRBV28 and TRBJ2-2; D possibly corresponds to TRBD1 (6 bases). CDR1 and CDR2 (germline): MDHEN, SYDVKM. The CDR3 extends over 14 amino acids. V lost 7 bases to trimming and J lost 0 bases, with 9 bases between them. The CDR3 DNA reads as TGTGCCAGCATACAGGGTCCGAACACCGGGGAGCTGTTTTTT. It specifies CASIQGPNTGELFF. Full variable domain (outside the CDR3, taken from reference TRBV28 and TRBJ2-2): DVKVTQSSRYLVKRTGEKVFLECVQDMDHENMFWYRQDPGLGLRLIYFSYDVKMKEKGDIPEGYSVSREKKERFSLILESASTNQTSMYLCASIQGPNTGELFFGEGSRLTVL.

The CDR3 bases are TGCAGCGTGAGACAGGGAGGGAATTCACCCCTCCACTTT. This encodes CSVRQGGNSPLHF. The chain uses TRBV29-1 and TRBJ1-6; 7 positions agree with TRBD1. V was pared by 6 bases and J by 7 bases, with 6 bases of the junction left unmatched. Per the germline V gene, CDR1 is SQVTM and CDR2 is ANQGSEA. The CDR3 runs 13 residues.

The chain joins TRBV30 to TRBJ1-2, with 9 bases identical to TRBD1. V shed 1 base, J shed 8 bases, and the junction held 11 bases outside the gene matches. This CDR3 spans 15 amino acids. Germline CDR1 and CDR2: GTSNPN and SVGIG (reference sequence). Here the CDR3 DNA reads TGTGCCTGGAGTGCGACCCCGGGACAGGGAAGCGGCTACACCTTC. Translated, it gives CAWSATPGQGSGYTF.

The chain couples TRBV5-4 to TRBJ1-3; D possibly corresponds to TRBD1 (5 bases). This CDR3 has 15 residues. Germline CDR1 SGHNT, CDR2 YYREEE (reference sequence). V gave up 0 bases and J gave up 1 base, with 8 bases separating them. The CDR3 DNA is TGTGCCAGCAGCTTGGGAGGGGAATCTGGAAACACCATATATTTT. Protein sequence: CASSLGGESGNTIYF.

In its sample, this clone ranks as medium-sized (0.01 to 0.1%). The CDR3 DNA is TGTGCCAGCAGCTTAAGGCAGGGGGCTTCGGGCACTGAAGCTTTCTTT. The encoded protein is CASSLRQGASGTEAFF. The chain links TRBV7-9 to TRBJ1-1; TRBD1 agrees at 8 bases. After removal of 2 bases from V and 4 bases from J, the junction contained 9 bases not matched to a gene. The germline gives CDR1 SEHNR, CDR2 FQNEAQ (reference sequence). This CDR3 region has 16 residues. The full variable domain, completed using reference TRBV7-9 and TRBJ1-1, is DTGVSQNPRHKITKRGQNVTFRCDPISEHNRLYWYRQTLGQGPEFLTYFQNEAQLEKSRLLSDRFSAERPKGSFSTLEIQRTEQGDSAMYLCASSLRQGASGTEAFFGQGTRLTVV.

V and J are TRBV2 and TRBJ1-6, with TRBD1 matching 8 bases. V lost 6 bases to trimming and J lost 6 bases; unmatched junction nucleotides: 7. This CDR3 region has 15 residues. CDR1 and CDR2 from the germline V gene are SNHLY and FYNNEI. CDR3 residues: CASSKSGQGNSPLHF. The CDR3 DNA is TGTGCCAGCAGCAAAAGTGGACAGGGTAATTCACCCCTCCACTTT.